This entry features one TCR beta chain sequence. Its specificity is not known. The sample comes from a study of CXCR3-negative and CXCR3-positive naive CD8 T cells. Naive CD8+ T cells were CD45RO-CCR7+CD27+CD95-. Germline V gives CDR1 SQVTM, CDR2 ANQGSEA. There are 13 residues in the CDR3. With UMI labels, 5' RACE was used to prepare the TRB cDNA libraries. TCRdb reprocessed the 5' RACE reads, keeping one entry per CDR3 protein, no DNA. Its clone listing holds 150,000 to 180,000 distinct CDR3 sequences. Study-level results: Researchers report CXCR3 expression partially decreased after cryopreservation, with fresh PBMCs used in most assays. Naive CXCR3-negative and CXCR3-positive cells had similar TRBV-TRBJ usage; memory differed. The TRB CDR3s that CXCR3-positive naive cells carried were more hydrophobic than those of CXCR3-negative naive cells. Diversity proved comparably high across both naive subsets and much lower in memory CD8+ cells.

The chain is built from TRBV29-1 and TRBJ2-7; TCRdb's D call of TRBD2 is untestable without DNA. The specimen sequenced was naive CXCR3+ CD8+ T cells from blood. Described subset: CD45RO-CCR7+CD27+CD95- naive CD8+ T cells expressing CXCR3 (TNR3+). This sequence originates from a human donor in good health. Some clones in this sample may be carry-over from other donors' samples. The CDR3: CSVLRSSTYEQYF.